This TCR beta chain is drawn from a study of T cell changes during pregnancy in multiple sclerosis. Produced via immunoSEQ multiplex PCR; TCRdb's table is partial and in-frame only. The profile shows 55,000 to 85,000 clones, around 90% of them singletons. The V gene end was trimmed by 3 bases and the J gene end by 4 bases; junction bases not matched to a gene: 9. The CDR3 runs to 17 residues. Per germline, CDR1 SGHRS and CDR2 YFSETQ. The origin of this receptor is a female donor with multiple sclerosis, enrolled in a pregnancy study. The chain is built from TRBV5-1 and TRBJ2-5; TRBD2 matches 13 bases. The specimen was CD4+ T cells from peripheral blood mononuclear cells, collected after pregnancy. CDR3 sequence reads: CASSWETSGGNGETQYF. CDR3 nucleotide sequence: TGCGCCAGCAGCTGGGAGACTAGCGGGGGGAACGGAGAGACCCAGTACTTC.